One sample yielded the 23 T cell receptor beta chains listed below, sequenced in a study of spatial heterogeneity in lung cancer. TCRdb reanalysed the 5' RACE reads using MiXCR and keeps one entry per CDR3 protein. The data contain tens of thousands of distinct CDR3 sequences, roughly 12% of them singletons. Time point denoted: sample taken at primary tumor resection. The sequencing here drew on PBMCs, taken at surgery. The receptors were sampled from a male donor with early-stage non-small cell lung cancer.

The V and J genes are TRBV20-1 and TRBJ2-1; 7 bases fit TRBD2. Germline CDR1 and CDR2: DFQATT and SNEGSKA (reference sequence). This CDR3 is built from 16 residues. V trimming: 6 bases; J trimming: 3 bases; junction bases outside the gene matches: 14. CDR3 DNA: TGCAGTGCGTCCGAACGCCCGGGACTATTCTACAATGAGCAGTTCTTC. This codes for CSASERPGLFYNEQFF.

This clonotype came up many times. This chain connects TRBV29-1 to TRBJ2-7; 10 bases fit TRBD2. CDR3 length: 14 residues. V lost 7 bases and J lost 0; bases outside the gene matches: 6. CDR1 and CDR2 from the germline V gene are SQVTM and ANQGSEA. CDR3 in amino acids: CSASGTSDSYEQYF. CDR3 DNA: TGCAGCGCCTCCGGGACTAGCGACTCCTACGAGCAGTACTTC.

V gene TRBV28 combines with J gene TRBJ2-1; D perhaps matches TRBD1 (6 bases). CDR1 is MDHEN and CDR2 is SYDVKM in the germline V gene. Between the trimmed V and J ends, which lost 6 bases and 4 bases, there was a span of 10 bases. The CDR3 is 13 residues long. CDR3 amino acids: CASRLGQYNEQFF. As DNA, the CDR3 is TGTGCCAGCAGGCTGGGACAATACAATGAGCAGTTCTTC. Filled out from reference TRBV28 and TRBJ2-1, the complete variable domain reads DVKVTQSSRYLVKRTGEKVFLECVQDMDHENMFWYRQDPGLGLRLIYFSYDVKMKEKGDIPEGYSVSREKKERFSLILESASTNQTSMYLCASRLGQYNEQFFGPGTRLTVL.

Only a few counts were recorded for this clonotype. The rearrangement joins TRBV2 to TRBJ2-5; D possibly corresponds to TRBD2 (6 bases). Germline V gene data show CDR1 as SNHLY and CDR2 as FYNNEI. The V end was cut by 2 bases, the J end by 4 bases, with 11 bases between. The CDR3 spans 14 residues. The CDR3 coding sequence is TGTGCCAGCAGTGAACACGTGGGGGGAGAGACCCAGTACTTC. Amino acids: CASSEHVGGETQYF.

The chain joins TRBV21-1 to TRBJ2-5. TRBV21-1 is a pseudogene segment. CDR3 length equals 15 residues. The CDR3 nucleotides read TGTGCCAGCAGCAAAGGCGGACGTCGCCAAGAGACCCAGTACTTC. Translated: CASSKGGRRQETQYF.

This clonotype appeared a few times. The V call is TRBV5-1, the J call TRBJ1-3; D is unresolved. Germline loops: CDR1 SGHRS, CDR2 YFSETQ. Trimming shortened V by 4 bases and J by 0 bases, and 8 bases separated the two germline ends. The CDR3 covers 14 residues. The CDR3 loop is CASSVGDSGNTIYF. Written as DNA, the CDR3 is TGCGCCAGCAGCGTCGGAGACTCTGGAAACACCATATATTTT.

This clonotype was counted many times. This rearrangement joins TRBV4-3 to TRBJ2-7; 10 nucleotides align to TRBD1. The CDR3 is 15 amino acids. CDR1 and CDR2 from the germline V gene are LGHNA and YSLEER. Unmatched junction bases numbered 3, after V lost 0 bases and J lost 4 bases. CDR3 in DNA: TGCGCCAGCAGCCAAGATGGGACAGGGGTATACGAGCAGTACTTC. Its protein product is CASSQDGTGVYEQYF.

This clonotype showed up just a few times. The CDR3 is CASSLGGPRETQYF. The CDR3 DNA reads as TGCGCCAGCAGCTTGGGGGGTCCAAGGGAGACCCAGTACTTC. The chain employs TRBV5-1 and TRBJ2-5; D ambiguous. Germline V gene sequence: CDR1 SGHRS, CDR2 YFSETQ. CDR3 length: 14 amino acids. V was pared by 0 bases and J by 5 bases, with 11 bases between.

This clonotype was seen ten or more times. The chain couples TRBV5-1 to TRBJ2-7, with D perhaps matching TRBD2 (6 bases). The V end was cut by 0 bases, the J end by 0 bases, with 10 bases between. This CDR3 spans 15 amino acids. Germline assignment: CDR1 SGHRS and CDR2 YFSETQ. CDR3 DNA: TGCGCCAGCAGCTTGGGGGACTCGAGCTCCTACGAGCAGTACTTC. Amino acid sequence: CASSLGDSSSYEQYF.

For the CDR3, the DNA is TGCGCCAGCAGCCAAGATCCATCGAGGCAGGGGGGATATGGCTACACCTTC. This codes for CASSQDPSRQGGYGYTF. The chain joins TRBV4-3 to TRBJ1-2; 7 bases match TRBD1. This CDR3 has 17 residues. Germline-derived CDR1 and CDR2 are LGHNA and YSLEER. J lost 5 bases, V lost 0 bases, and 12 bases had no gene match.

The chain joins TRBV2 to TRBJ2-4; D is unresolved. CDR1 SNHLY and CDR2 FYNNEI come from the germline V gene. This CDR3 is 13 amino acids long. Trimming took off 7 bases at V and 9 bases at J, with 16 bases between the two ends. CDR3 in DNA: TGTGCCAGCATCTTTGACCCAGCAGGCATTCAGTACTTC. Translation: CASIFDPAGIQYF.

J is TRBJ1-4 and V is TRBV7-9, with D possibly matching TRBD1 (5 bases). Trimming left V 5 bases short and J 7 bases short, with 29 bases between. This CDR3 comprises 19 residues. Germline CDR1 reads SEHNR; CDR2 reads FQNEAQ (reference sequence). CDR3 DNA sequence: TGTGCCAGCAGCGAAGCGGGAGCAGGGTACCCCAGCGCCCTTGAAAAACTGTTTTTT. Its translation: CASSEAGAGYPSALEKLFF. The full variable domain, rest sourced from reference TRBV7-9 and TRBJ1-4, is DTGVSQNPRHKITKRGQNVTFRCDPISEHNRLYWYRQTLGQGPEFLTYFQNEAQLEKSRLLSDRFSAERPKGSFSTLEIQRTEQGDSAMYLCASSEAGAGYPSALEKLFFGSGTQLSVL.

The chain recombines TRBV19 with TRBJ2-1, with TRBD1 matching over 9 bases. The CDR3 contains 13 residues. Germline values: CDR1 LNHDA, CDR2 SQIVND (reference sequence). Unmatched junction bases numbered 3, after V lost 7 bases and J lost 5 bases. The CDR3 protein is CASTRTGDNEQFF. The CDR3 DNA reads as TGTGCCAGTACCCGGACAGGGGACAATGAGCAGTTCTTC.

The J gene is TRBJ2-3, the V gene TRBV5-4; D ambiguous. The CDR3 is 14 residues long. The ends were cut back, 4 bases at V and 4 bases at J, with 13 bases in the middle. Germline V lookup: CDR1 SGHNT, CDR2 YYREEE (reference sequence). The CDR3 region is CASSPPMGADTQYF. The CDR3 bases are TGTGCCAGCAGCCCCCCAATGGGCGCAGATACGCAGTATTTT.

This chain uses TRBV7-8 with TRBJ1-1; 11 positions agree with TRBD1. Germline CDR1 is SGHVS and CDR2 is FQNEAQ. The CDR3 loop spans 17 amino acids. J was trimmed by 0 bases and V by 4 bases; bases with no gene match: 7. Here the CDR3 reads CASSSDRGREMNTEAFF. CDR3 nucleotide sequence: TGTGCCAGCAGCTCGGACAGGGGGCGAGAGATGAACACTGAAGCTTTCTTT.

The rearrangement joins TRBV5-5 to TRBJ2-5, with 7 nucleotides matching TRBD1. The trim removed 3 bases at V and 2 bases at J, leaving 4 bases unmatched. CDR1 and CDR2 from the germline V gene are SGHKS and YYEKEE (reference sequence). The CDR3 has 14 amino acids. In DNA form, the CDR3 reads TGTGCCAGCAGCTGGGGACAGTCGCAAGAGACCCAGTACTTC. Translating gives CASSWGQSQETQYF.

This chain links TRBV7-2 with TRBJ2-7, with 10 bases aligning to TRBD1. The J segment lost 6 bases and the V segment lost 4 bases, leaving 6 bases of the junction unmatched. There are 14 residues in the CDR3. Per the germline V gene, CDR1 is SGHTA and CDR2 is FQGNSA. The CDR3 reads CASSSRDRGLEQYF. The CDR3 nucleotides read TGTGCCAGCAGCTCCCGGGACAGGGGCCTCGAGCAGTACTTC. Full variable domain (missing parts from reference TRBV7-2 and TRBJ2-7): GAGVSQSPSNKVTEKGKDVELRCDPISGHTALYWYRQSLGQGLEFLIYFQGNSAPDKSGLPSDRFSAERTGGSVSTLTIQRTQQEDSAVYLCASSSRDRGLEQYFGPGTRLTVT.

The rearrangement uses TRBV4-3 and TRBJ2-7; D is uncertain. Germline loops: CDR1 LGHNA, CDR2 YSLEER. The ends were cut back, 1 base at V and 2 bases at J, with 9 bases in the middle. The CDR3 covers 14 residues. The DNA of the CDR3 is TGCGCCAGCAGCCAAGGAGCAGCTGCCTACGAGCAGTACTTC. Amino acids: CASSQGAAAYEQYF.

V usage is TRBV11-1 and J usage is TRBJ2-1; possibly TRBD2 for D (5 bases). Germline-derived CDR1 and CDR2 are SGHAT and FQDESV (reference sequence). Deletions cut 0 bases from V and 5 bases from J, with 17 bases between. The CDR3 contains 17 residues. The CDR3: CASSLAVQAGRDNEQFF. The CDR3 DNA reads as TGTGCCAGCAGCTTAGCAGTTCAGGCCGGGCGGGACAATGAGCAGTTCTTC.

In its sample, this clonotype was seen a few times. V gene TRBV28 combines with J gene TRBJ2-2; D is uncertain. This CDR3 contains 15 residues. Trimming cost V 2 bases and J 4 bases, with 11 bases left between them. In germline, CDR1 is MDHEN, CDR2 SYDVKM. CDR3 sequence: CASSLGSRFTGELFF. The CDR3 region has the DNA TGTGCCAGCAGTTTAGGGTCCAGATTCACCGGGGAGCTGTTTTTT.

This clonotype appeared a few times. This rearrangement joins TRBV20-1 to TRBJ1-5; D uncertain. Trimming stripped 0 bases from V and 3 bases from J, with 6 bases between. Germline loops: CDR1 DFQATT, CDR2 SNEGSKA (reference sequence). There are 13 residues in the CDR3. The CDR3 DNA follows: TGCAGTGCTAGAGATCACGCCAATCAGCCCCAGCATTTT. Amino acid sequence: CSARDHANQPQHF.

This clonotype was detected ten times or more. The chain couples TRBV29-1 to TRBJ2-5, with 7 bases lining up with TRBD2. Germline trimming cut 4 bases from V and 2 bases from J; bases unmatched to any gene: 10. Germline CDR1 SQVTM, CDR2 ANQGSEA. The CDR3 spans 15 residues. The CDR3 loop reads CSVGGTGGPQETQYF. The DNA of the CDR3 is TGCAGCGTTGGCGGAACGGGAGGCCCGCAAGAGACCCAGTACTTC.

This clonotype was detected ten times or more. J is TRBJ2-1 and V is TRBV6-2 or TRBV6-3; 7 nucleotides align to TRBD2. The CDR3 loop spans 15 amino acids. V lost 8 bases, J lost 0 bases, and 7 bases stayed unmatched. Germline values: CDR1 MNHEY, CDR2 SVGEGT. In DNA form, the CDR3 reads TGTGCCAGCCAAGGGGCTAGCGGCTCCTACAATGAGCAGTTCTTC. Residues: CASQGASGSYNEQFF.